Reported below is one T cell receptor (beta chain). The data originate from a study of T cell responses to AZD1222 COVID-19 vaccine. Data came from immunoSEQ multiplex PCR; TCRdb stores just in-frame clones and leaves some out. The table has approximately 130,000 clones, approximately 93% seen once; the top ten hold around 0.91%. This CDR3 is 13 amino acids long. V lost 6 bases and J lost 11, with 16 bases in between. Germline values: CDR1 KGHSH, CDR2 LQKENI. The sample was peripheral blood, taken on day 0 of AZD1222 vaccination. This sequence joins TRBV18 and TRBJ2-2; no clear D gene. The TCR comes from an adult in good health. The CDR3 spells CASSWVDDFELFF. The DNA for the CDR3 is TGTGCCAGCTCCTGGGTTGATGACTTCGAGCTGTTTTTT.